Listed here are 23 T cell receptor beta chains from one sample, sequenced in a study of CD8+ T cells in alopecia areata. TCR sequencing used cDNA made by reverse transcription of extracted RNA. Assay used: immunoSEQ multiplex PCR; TCRdb lists only in-frame clones, some missing. The table records under 130,000 clones, around 60% of them present only once. The sequencing sample was made of CD4+ T cells sorted from blood. These receptors came from a human donor in good health.

This clone occurred once. The rearrangement links TRBV4-2 to TRBJ2-1; D uncertain. The CDR3 loop spans 12 amino acids. V lost 0 bases to trimming and J lost 11 bases, with 8 bases between them. The germline CDR1 and CDR2 sequences are LGHNA and YNFKEQ. In DNA, the CDR3 is TGTGCCAGCAGCCAAGACAGGAACCAGCAGTTCTTC. Protein: CASSQDRNQQFF.

This clone was picked up a small number of times. The chain combines TRBV30 with TRBJ2-3; TRBD2 matches 7 bases. The CDR3 has 11 residues. Germline V lookup: CDR1 GTSNPN, CDR2 SVGIG (reference sequence). The CDR3 DNA is TGTGGGGGAGGGAGAGCAGATACGCAGTATTTT. Its translation is CGGGRADTQYF.

This clone was observed a handful of times. The chain uses TRBV7-9 and TRBJ1-1; 8 nucleotides match TRBD1. With 5 bases clipped from V and 4 bases from J, the junction kept 3 bases outside the gene matches. The germline V gene has CDR1 SEHNR and CDR2 FQNEAQ (reference sequence). The CDR3 has 13 residues. CDR3 DNA sequence: TGTGCCAGCAGCCCCCAGGGGGCCACTGAAGCTTTCTTT. It yields the protein CASSPQGATEAFF.

The chain combines TRBV6-6 with TRBJ1-1; 9 nucleotides match TRBD1. Germline V gene sequence: CDR1 MNHNY, CDR2 SVGAGI (reference sequence). CDR3 length: 16 residues. Trimming at V came to 5 bases and at J to 3 bases, leaving 10 bases not matched to a gene. The CDR3 loop is CASSKGQGRVDTEAFF. The CDR3 region has the DNA TGTGCCAGCAGTAAGGGACAGGGCCGTGTTGACACTGAAGCTTTCTTT.

V usage is TRBV29-1 and J usage is TRBJ1-1; D is undetermined. The CDR3 spans 13 residues. V lost 2 bases and J 0 bases, leaving 7 bases between the germline ends. Germline CDR1 and CDR2: SQVTM and ANQGSEA. The CDR3 loop reads CSVEHKLNTEAFF. For the CDR3, the DNA is TGCAGCGTTGAACACAAGCTGAACACTGAAGCTTTCTTT.

V and J are TRBV5-4 and TRBJ2-6, with TRBD1 identical over 11 bases. Trimming removed 4 bases from V and 0 bases from J; junction bases left unmatched: 6. The CDR3 totals 18 residues. Germline loops: CDR1 SGHNT, CDR2 YYREEE (reference sequence). The CDR3 protein is CASSGQGAGSSGANVLTF. CDR3 in DNA: TGTGCCAGCAGCGGACAGGGGGCTGGAAGCTCTGGGGCCAACGTCCTGACTTTC.

The rearrangement links TRBV4-3 to TRBJ2-5; TRBD1 matches at 8 bases. CDR3 length equals 21 residues. Trimming removed 1 base from V and 4 bases from J; junction bases left unmatched: 23. Germline V gives CDR1 LGHNA, CDR2 YSLEER. The CDR3 DNA is TGCGCCAGCAGCCAAGGCCCTGCCTTGGGGGGAGGACAGGGAGTAGGAGAGACCCAGTACTTC. Protein sequence: CASSQGPALGGGQGVGETQYF.

V is TRBV25-1 and J is TRBJ2-7; the D is unclear. Deletions cut 3 bases from V and 3 bases from J, with 6 bases between. This CDR3 contains 12 residues. CDR1 MGHDK and CDR2 SYGVNS come from the germline V gene. CDR3 sequence (DNA): TGTGCCAGCAGTGACAGATTCTACGAGCAGTACTTC. It translates to CASSDRFYEQYF.

This chain connects TRBV5-1 to TRBJ2-7; D not resolved. The V and J ends lost 2 bases and 3 bases respectively, with 9 bases between them. This CDR3 region has 13 residues. CDR1 and CDR2 from the germline V gene are SGHRS and YFSETQ. DNA for the CDR3: TGCGCCAGCAGCTTCGGCGTTTTCTACGAGCAGTACTTC. It translates to CASSFGVFYEQYF.

The chain joins TRBV6-6 to TRBJ2-5; 14 nucleotides line up with TRBD2. Germline loops: CDR1 MNHNY, CDR2 SVGAGI (reference sequence). The CDR3 contains 15 residues. Trimming cost V 6 bases and J 2 bases; bases outside gene matches: 2. The CDR3 DNA reads as TGTGCCAGCAGATGGACTAGCGGGGGGCAAGAGACCCAGTACTTC. Translating gives CASRWTSGGQETQYF.

V and J are TRBV29-1 and TRBJ2-3; TRBD1 might be the D (5 bases). Germline lookup yields CDR1 SQVTM and CDR2 ANQGSEA. V lost 7 bases to trimming and J lost 4 bases, with 15 bases between them. The CDR3 runs 13 residues. CDR3 nucleotide sequence: TGCAGCGCCCAGTCAGGGTCCGCAGATACGCAGTATTTT. This sequence encodes CSAQSGSADTQYF.

The chain has TRBV7-8 and TRBJ2-1; either TRBD1 or TRBD2 may supply D (5 bases each). The V gene's germline CDR1 is SGHVS and CDR2 FQNEAQ. V shed 6 bases and J shed 6 bases, with 12 bases lying between them. The CDR3 spans 13 residues. Here the CDR3 reads CASRSGTLNEQFF. DNA for the CDR3: TGTGCCAGCAGATCAGGGACGCTCAATGAGCAGTTCTTC.

J is TRBJ2-7 and V is TRBV5-1; tentative D call: TRBD1 (6 bases). CDR3 length: 15 residues. Germline CDR1 reads SGHRS; CDR2 reads YFSETQ. V was clipped by 3 bases and J by 1 base, with 14 bases between them. The CDR3 loop is CASSWGVDSSYEQYF. As DNA, the CDR3 is TGCGCCAGCAGCTGGGGCGTGGACAGTTCCTACGAGCAGTACTTC.

Comments on this clone: In the same sample, other DNA sequences code for this CDR3. The chain joins TRBV7-2 to TRBJ2-7, with D perhaps TRBD1 (5 bases). The ends were cut back, 1 base at V and 1 base at J, with 8 bases in the middle. CDR1 is SGHTA, CDR2 FQGNSA, per germline. This CDR3 has 14 residues. The CDR3 sequence is CASSLVQGSYEQYF. The CDR3 DNA reads as TGTGCCAGCAGCTTAGTGCAGGGATCCTACGAGCAGTACTTC.

This clone was counted many times. V usage is TRBV2 and J usage is TRBJ2-4; no firm D call. The V and J ends lost 5 bases and 7 bases respectively, with 12 bases between them. From germline, CDR1 is SNHLY and CDR2 FYNNEI. The CDR3 sequence is 13 residues long. In DNA form, the CDR3 reads TGTGCCAGCAGTTCCTTTTCCGGGAACATTCAGTACTTC. Amino acids: CASSSFSGNIQYF. Full variable domain (missing parts from reference TRBV2 and TRBJ2-4): EPEVTQTPSHQVTQMGQEVILRCVPISNHLYFYWYRQILGQKVEFLVSFYNNEISEKSEIFDDQFSVERPDGSNFTLKIRSTKLEDSAMYFCASSSFSGNIQYFGAGTRLSVL.

This clone was picked up a small number of times. The chain links TRBV7-2 to TRBJ2-1; 8 nucleotides line up with TRBD2. This CDR3 has 14 residues. The germline CDR1 and CDR2 sequences are SGHTA and FQGNSA. J was trimmed by 5 bases and V by 3 bases; bases with no gene match: 3. This chain's CDR3 is CASSFTGGNNEQFF. CDR3 DNA: TGTGCCAGCAGCTTTACGGGGGGGAACAATGAGCAGTTCTTC.

The V gene is TRBV12-5, the J gene TRBJ2-6, with 7 bases lining up with TRBD2. CDR3 size: 14 residues. J lost 8 bases, V lost 3 bases, and 4 bases had no gene match. Germline V gives CDR1 LGHNT, CDR2 FRNRAP. CDR3 sequence reads: CASGFWGGSNVLTF. The CDR3 bases are TGTGCTAGTGGTTTTTGGGGGGGATCCAACGTCCTGACTTTC. The variable domain in full, with the rest retrieved from reference TRBV12-5 and TRBJ2-6, is DARVTQTPRHKVTEMGQEVTMRCQPILGHNTVFWYRQTMMQGLELLAYFRNRAPLDDSGMPKDRFSAEMPDATLATLKIQPSEPRDSAVYFCASGFWGGSNVLTFGAGSRLTVL.

The chain has TRBV12-5 and TRBJ2-1; D may be TRBD1 (6 bases). CDR3 length: 13 residues. The V end lost 7 bases, the J end lost 4 bases, and 11 bases lay between the germline ends. Germline CDR1 LGHNT, CDR2 FRNRAP. The CDR3 sequence: CASANRDYNEQFF. The DNA of the CDR3 is TGTGCTAGTGCCAACAGGGATTACAATGAGCAGTTCTTC.

This clone showed up just once. The rearrangement joins TRBV9 to TRBJ2-7; D remains unclear. The V and J ends lost 0 bases and 7 bases respectively, with 14 bases between them. The CDR3 totals 14 residues. Germline assignment: CDR1 SGDLS and CDR2 YYNGEE. CDR3 sequence reads: CASSVAVNTLEQYF. Here the CDR3 DNA reads TGTGCCAGCAGCGTAGCGGTGAATACGTTGGAGCAGTACTTC.

This clone was recorded a few times. This chain joins TRBV7-9 and TRBJ2-5; D ambiguous. V shed 5 bases and J shed 0 bases, with 10 bases lying between them. The CDR3 sequence is 14 residues long. CDR1 SEHNR and CDR2 FQNEAQ come from the germline V gene (reference sequence). CDR3: CASSPFLDQETQYF. CDR3 bases: TGTGCCAGCAGCCCTTTTTTGGACCAAGAGACCCAGTACTTC.

The chain joins TRBV5-1 to TRBJ2-1; D is unclear. This CDR3 contains 14 residues. Trimming cost V 0 bases and J 4 bases, with 8 bases left between them. CDR1 and CDR2 (germline): SGHRS, YFSETQ. DNA of the CDR3: TGCGCCAGCAGCTTGGTTGGCCAGTACAATGAGCAGTTCTTC. It encodes CASSLVGQYNEQFF.

V usage is TRBV6-5 and J usage is TRBJ1-2, with 9 bases that match TRBD1. The CDR3 length is 13 residues. The V gene's germline CDR1 is MNHEY and CDR2 SVGAGI. The trim removed 6 bases at V and 8 bases at J, leaving 7 bases unmatched. The CDR3 nucleotides are TGTGCCAGCAGCCCCGACAGGGGGTACGGCTACACCTTC. Protein: CASSPDRGYGYTF.

V is TRBV28 and J is TRBJ1-2; D remains unclear. Germline CDR1 reads MDHEN; CDR2 reads SYDVKM. CDR3 length: 12 amino acids. V was cut by 6 bases and J by 0 bases, with 5 bases left in between. Written as DNA, the CDR3 is TGTGCCAGCAGCCCCACTAACTATGGCTACACCTTC. This sequence encodes CASSPTNYGYTF.